This TCR beta chain was profiled in a study of long-term antiretroviral therapy in people with HIV. Study outcomes and limitations: Dominating the repertoire at all time points were the clones that expanded before ART. Subsequent to ART, diversity was augmented yet persisted below that of transplant donor controls.

Researchers ran immunoSEQ v3.0 at survey level. Method: immunoSEQ multiplex PCR; TCRdb's copy keeps in-frame clones and lacks some. The profile covers 6,500 to 8,000 clones, with 70% to 90% appearing a single time and approximately 3% taken by the ten largest. In the case of this clone: Its antigen is unknown.

None of the participants with HIV were treated outside the United States. V was clipped by 4 bases and J by 10 bases; unmatched bases: 2. Germline loops: CDR1 MGHRA, CDR2 YSYEKL. The CDR3 length is 12 residues. The chain links TRBV4-1 to TRBJ2-2, with 8 positions matching TRBD1. The TCR comes from a woman between 50 and 59 years old with HIV. The sequenced sample was unsorted PBMCs, obtained 3.7 years after starting antiretroviral therapy. CDR3 sequence: CASSPQGVELFF. The CDR3 DNA sequence: TGCGCCAGCAGCCCACAGGGGGTGGAGCTGTTTTTT.